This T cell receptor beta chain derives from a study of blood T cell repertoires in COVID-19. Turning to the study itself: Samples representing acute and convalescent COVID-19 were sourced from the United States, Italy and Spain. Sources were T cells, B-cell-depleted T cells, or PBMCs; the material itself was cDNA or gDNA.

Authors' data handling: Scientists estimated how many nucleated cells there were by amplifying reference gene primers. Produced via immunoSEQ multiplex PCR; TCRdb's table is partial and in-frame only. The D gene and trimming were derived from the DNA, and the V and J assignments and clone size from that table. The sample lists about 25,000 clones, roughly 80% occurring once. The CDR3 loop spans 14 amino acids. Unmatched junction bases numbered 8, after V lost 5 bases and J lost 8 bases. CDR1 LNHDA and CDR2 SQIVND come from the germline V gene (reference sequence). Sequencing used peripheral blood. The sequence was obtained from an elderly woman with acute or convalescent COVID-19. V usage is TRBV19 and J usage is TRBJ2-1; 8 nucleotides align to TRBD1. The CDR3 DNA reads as TGTGCCAGTAGTTTAAGACAGGGGCCCGATGAGCAGTTCTTC. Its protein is CASSLRQGPDEQFF.